This passage covers 7 T cell receptor beta chains from one sample sequenced in a study of tumor and adjacent non-tumor tissue in lung cancer. The template was RNA from unsorted bulk tissue. The normal lung tissue was taken more than 3 cm from the tumor edge. The library came from three nested PCR rounds adapted from ARM-PCR protocols. TCRdb reprocessed the multiplex PCR reads with MiXCR, giving one entry per CDR3 protein. The table shows about 100,000 distinct CDR3 sequences, with 65% occurring only once. Sequenced sample: distant non-tumor lung tissue. All receptors derive from a man in his thirties or forties with non-small cell lung cancer.

To note about this clonotype: A read error may account for a junction end that differs from germline. The rearrangement joins TRBV6-5 to TRBJ1-4; a possible D gene is TRBD1 (5 bases). This CDR3 has 13 residues. Germline loops: CDR1 MNHEY, CDR2 SVGAGI. The CDR3 here is CTTQGVTNEELFF. The CDR3 nucleotides are TGTACCACACAAGGGGTGACTAATGAAGAACTGTTTTTT.

A note on this clonotype: One junction end does not reproduce the germline sequence, and a read error may be involved. The V gene is TRBV4-3, the J gene TRBJ1-1; D call uncertain. CDR1 and CDR2 from the germline V gene are LGHNA and YSLEER. The CDR3 length is 14 residues. The CDR3, as DNA: TGTGCCAGCAGCCAAGACAAGTGGCTCATTGAAGCTGTCTTT. Translated, it gives CASSQDKWLIEAVF.

The genes are TRBV11-1 and TRBJ2-5, with unresolved D. Germline CDR1 SGHAT, CDR2 FQDESV (reference sequence). The CDR3 is made up of 13 amino acids. The germline V and J ends were trimmed by 5 bases and 2 bases, with 9 bases remaining between them. The CDR3 loop reads CASSRMLQETQYF. Here the CDR3 DNA reads TGTGCCAGCAGCCGGATGTTACAAGAGACCCAGTACTTC.

This clonotype came up many times. The chain links TRBV5-6 to TRBJ1-2; a possible D gene is TRBD1 (5 bases). V was clipped by 0 bases and J by 3 bases, with 12 bases between them. Germline V CDR1 and CDR2: SGHDT, YYEEEE. The CDR3 totals 15 residues. The CDR3 nucleotides are TGTGCCAGCAGCTTGGCCCAGGGTGCCGACTATGGCTACACCTTC. This gives the protein CASSLAQGADYGYTF.

For this clonotype: One base away lies a much larger clone, so this may be a sequencing read error. The V gene is TRBV20-1, the J gene TRBJ2-7, with D possibly TRBD2 on 5 matching bases. V was shortened by 6 bases and J by 2 bases, with 14 bases between the two germline ends. This CDR3 is built from 13 residues. Germline lookup yields CDR1 DFQATT and CDR2 SNEGSKA (reference sequence). This CDR3 is CSAAMDLTYEQYF. CDR3 DNA sequence: TGCAGTGCCGCCATGGACTTGACCTACGAGCAGTACTTC.

Comment on this clonotype: This could be a read error, since a much larger clone is one nucleotide away. The genes are TRBV6-4 and TRBJ2-1, with 11 bases aligning to TRBD2. CDR1 is MRHNA, CDR2 SNTAGT, per germline. The CDR3 is made up of 15 amino acids. J gave up 9 bases and V 5 bases, and 9 bases lay outside the gene matches. CDR3 in amino acids: CASSLTSGSRVEQFF. CDR3 nucleotides: TGTGCCAGCAGTCTAACTAGCGGGAGTCGTGTTGAGCAGTTCTTC.

On this clonotype itself: The junction departs from germline at one end; a sequencing error may be responsible. The rearrangement joins TRBV18 to TRBJ2-5; D not certain. This CDR3 comprises 15 residues. CDR1 is KGHSH, CDR2 LQKENI, per germline. The CDR3 reads CASSPTGPMQEAQYF. DNA of the CDR3: TGTGCCAGCTCACCCACTGGCCCTATGCAAGAGGCCCAGTACTTC.